Included here is one T cell receptor beta chain sequence, with context. The clone's antigen remains unknown. No base qualities exist here, and no much larger clone lies one base off it. Other DNA sequences from this sample encode an identical CDR3 as well. This specimen comes from a study of fetal regulatory T cell absence and autoimmunity (dated by TCRdb to about 2017). Study-wide context: The IPEX patients showed exocrine pancreas autoimmunity in the absence of clinical diabetes. On the study overall, not on this receptor specifically: Compared with cord blood, the pancreas TCR compartment showed significant oligoclonal enrichment, and some top clones were enriched more than 90-fold. Cord blood and pancreas had broadly similar TRB gene family usage, resembling published neonatal and adult repertoires. The oligoclonal enrichment was interpreted as support for antigen-driven autoimmunity in the pancreas before birth in IPEX syndrome.

CDR1 and CDR2 are drawn from the germline V gene: SGHTS, YDEGEE. From cysteine to phenylalanine, the CDR3 is 13 amino acids long. Only CDR3 DNA is held: 39 bases, read in frame from base 1. Deletion took 1 base off V and 7 bases off J, with a span of 10 bases between the germline ends. On the immunoSEQ human TCRbeta survey platform, TCRbeta CDR3 regions were amplified and barcoded with a two-step multiplex PCR. Libraries were sequenced on Illumina instruments, with IgH sequenced in parallel from the same samples. The study's processing was this. To remove PCR and sequencing errors, raw reads were filtered against the IMGT V, D, J definitions and then binned using a nearest-neighbor algorithm. A clone was defined as an identical nucleotide sequence, and differential abundance between tissues was tested with a Fisher exact test for each clone using a pFDR threshold of p<0.01. Clones with frequencies too low for statistical inference were excluded by a minimum inclusion filter of 10 in either sample. The immunoSEQ Analyzer was used for pairwise clonal comparisons, and IMGT tools were used to assess gene family usage. Here the immuneACCESS table is served through TCRdb, limited to in-frame sequences with V and J called. Missing clones are a known gap in these copies; in checked studies unresolved V genes cover under half, and the rest lacks a known reason. V, J and clone size derive from that table, while D and trimming were established from the DNA sequence. The sample has some 87,000 clones on record, 72% of them singletons. 2% of the sample rests with the top ten.

For repertoire sequencing, genomic DNA was processed from frozen pancreas tissue. Genomic DNA, 2-3 ug, was extracted from umbilical cord blood or frozen pancreas using the DNeasy Blood and Tissue Kit. The sequencing input was pancreas tissue. The sequence was obtained from a male donor with IPEX syndrome. The sequence joins TRBV5-8 to TRBJ2-3, with the D gene too uncertain to name. The nucleotide sequence is given as TGTGCCAGCAGCTTGTGGGCGGAAAATACGCAGTATTTT. It encodes CASSLWAENTQYF.